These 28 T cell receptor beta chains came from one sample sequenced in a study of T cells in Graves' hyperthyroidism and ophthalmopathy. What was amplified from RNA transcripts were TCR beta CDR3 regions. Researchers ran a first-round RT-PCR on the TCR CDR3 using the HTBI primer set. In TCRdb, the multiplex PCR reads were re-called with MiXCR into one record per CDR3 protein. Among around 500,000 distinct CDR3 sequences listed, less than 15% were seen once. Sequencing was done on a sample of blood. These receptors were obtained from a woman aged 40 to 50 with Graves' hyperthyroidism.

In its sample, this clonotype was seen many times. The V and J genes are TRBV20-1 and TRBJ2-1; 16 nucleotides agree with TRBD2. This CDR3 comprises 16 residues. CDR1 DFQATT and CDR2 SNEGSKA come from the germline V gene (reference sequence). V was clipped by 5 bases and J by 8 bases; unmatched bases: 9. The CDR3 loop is CSALPGLAGGSDEQFF. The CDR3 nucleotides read TGCAGTGCTCTTCCGGGACTAGCGGGAGGGAGTGATGAGCAGTTCTTC.

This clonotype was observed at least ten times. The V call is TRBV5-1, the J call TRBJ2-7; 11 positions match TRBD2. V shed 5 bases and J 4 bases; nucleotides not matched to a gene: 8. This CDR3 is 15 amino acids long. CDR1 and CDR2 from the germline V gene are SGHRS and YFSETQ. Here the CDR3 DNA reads TGCGCCAGCAGGGAAGGACTAGCGGGCTTGTACGAGCAGTACTTC. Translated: CASREGLAGLYEQYF.

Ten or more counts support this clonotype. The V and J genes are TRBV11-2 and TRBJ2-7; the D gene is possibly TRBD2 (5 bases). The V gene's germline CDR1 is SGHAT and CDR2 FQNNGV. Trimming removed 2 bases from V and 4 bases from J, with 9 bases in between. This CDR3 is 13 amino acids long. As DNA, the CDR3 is TGTGCCAGCAGCTTAATAGCGCCGTACGAGCAGTACTTC. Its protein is CASSLIAPYEQYF.

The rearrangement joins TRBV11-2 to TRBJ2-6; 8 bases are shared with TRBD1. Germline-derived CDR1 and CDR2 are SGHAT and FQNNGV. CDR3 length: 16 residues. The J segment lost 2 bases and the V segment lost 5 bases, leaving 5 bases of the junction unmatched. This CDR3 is CASSMDRVPGANVLTF. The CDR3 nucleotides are TGTGCCAGCAGCATGGACAGGGTACCTGGGGCCAACGTCCTGACTTTC.

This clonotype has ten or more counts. The CDR3 region has the DNA TGTGCCAGCAGTCACGAGGGGGGAGAGCAGTTCTTC. This encodes CASSHEGGEQFF. The V call is TRBV7-9, the J call TRBJ2-1; D assignment may be TRBD1 or TRBD2 (6 bases each). This CDR3 region has 12 residues. CDR1 and CDR2 (germline): SEHNR, FQNEAQ (reference sequence). Trimming took off 6 bases at V and 10 bases at J, with 13 bases between the two ends.

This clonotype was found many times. CDR3 residues: CASSPGTALTYEQYF. CDR3 nucleotide sequence: TGTGCCAGCAGCCCCGGGACAGCTTTGACCTACGAGCAGTACTTC. The rearrangement joins TRBV6-1 to TRBJ2-7, with 7 positions matching TRBD1. V lost 6 bases to trimming and J lost 2 bases; unmatched junction nucleotides: 10. The CDR3 is 15 residues long. Germline V gene lookup returns CDR1 MNHNS and CDR2 SASEGT.

CDR3 bases: TGTGCCAGCTCGCCTACTGCAGGGATGACGACCGGGGAGCTGTTTTTT. Amino acids: CASSPTAGMTTGELFF. The chain uses TRBV18 and TRBJ2-2; D might be TRBD1 (5 bases). Trimming cost V 6 bases and J 5 bases, with 19 bases left between them. The CDR3 extends over 16 amino acids. The V gene's germline CDR1 is KGHSH and CDR2 LQKENI.

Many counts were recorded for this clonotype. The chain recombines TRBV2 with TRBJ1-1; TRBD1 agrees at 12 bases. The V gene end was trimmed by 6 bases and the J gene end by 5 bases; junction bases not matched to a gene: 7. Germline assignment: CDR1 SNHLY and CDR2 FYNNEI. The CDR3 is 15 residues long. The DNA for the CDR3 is TGTGCCAGCAGACGGGACAGGGGGCTTCGGACTGAAGCTTTCTTT. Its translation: CASRRDRGLRTEAFF.

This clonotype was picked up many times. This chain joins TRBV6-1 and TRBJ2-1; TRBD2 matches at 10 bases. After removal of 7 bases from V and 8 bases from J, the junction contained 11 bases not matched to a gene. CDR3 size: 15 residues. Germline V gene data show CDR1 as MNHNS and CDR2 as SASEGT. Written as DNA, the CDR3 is TGTGCCAGCACTTCAAGCTCTAGCGGGAGCGATGAGCAGTTCTTC. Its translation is CASTSSSSGSDEQFF.

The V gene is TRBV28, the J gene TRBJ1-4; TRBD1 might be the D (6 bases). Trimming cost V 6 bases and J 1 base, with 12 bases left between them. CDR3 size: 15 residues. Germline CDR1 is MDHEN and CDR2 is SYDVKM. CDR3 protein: CASRLQGLTNEKLFF. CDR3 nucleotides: TGTGCCAGCAGGCTACAGGGTCTAACTAATGAAAAACTGTTTTTT.

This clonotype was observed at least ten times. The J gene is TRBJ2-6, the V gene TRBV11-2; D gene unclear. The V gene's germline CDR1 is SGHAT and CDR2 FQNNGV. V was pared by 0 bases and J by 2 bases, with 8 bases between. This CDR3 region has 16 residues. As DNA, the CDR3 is TGTGCCAGCAGCTTAGACCGTACTGCTGGGGCCAACGTCCTGACTTTC. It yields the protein CASSLDRTAGANVLTF.

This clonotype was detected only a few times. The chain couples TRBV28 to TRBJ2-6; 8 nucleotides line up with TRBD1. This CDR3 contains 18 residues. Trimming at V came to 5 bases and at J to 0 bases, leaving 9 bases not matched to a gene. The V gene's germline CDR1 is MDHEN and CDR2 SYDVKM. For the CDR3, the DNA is TGTGCCAGCAGTGCGGGACAGGTGGCTATCTCTGGGGCCAACGTCCTGACTTTC. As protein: CASSAGQVAISGANVLTF.

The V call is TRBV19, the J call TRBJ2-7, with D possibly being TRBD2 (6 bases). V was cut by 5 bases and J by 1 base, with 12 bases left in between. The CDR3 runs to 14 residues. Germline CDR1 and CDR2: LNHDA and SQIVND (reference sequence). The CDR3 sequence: CASSPWGLSYEQYF. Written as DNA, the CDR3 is TGTGCCAGTAGTCCATGGGGACTTTCCTACGAGCAGTACTTC.

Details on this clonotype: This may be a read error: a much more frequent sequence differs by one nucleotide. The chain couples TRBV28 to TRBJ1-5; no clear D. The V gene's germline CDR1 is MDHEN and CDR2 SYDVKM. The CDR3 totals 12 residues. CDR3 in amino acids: CTSSPSDQPQHF. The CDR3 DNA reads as TGTACCAGCAGTCCATCTGATCAGCCCCAGCATTTT.

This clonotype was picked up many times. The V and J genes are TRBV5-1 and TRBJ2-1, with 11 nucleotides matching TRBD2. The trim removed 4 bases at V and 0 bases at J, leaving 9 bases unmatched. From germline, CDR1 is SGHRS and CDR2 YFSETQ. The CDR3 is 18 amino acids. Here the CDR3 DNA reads TGCGCCAGCAGCCCCTTCCCAACTAGCGGGAGCTCCTACAATGAGCAGTTCTTC. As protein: CASSPFPTSGSSYNEQFF.

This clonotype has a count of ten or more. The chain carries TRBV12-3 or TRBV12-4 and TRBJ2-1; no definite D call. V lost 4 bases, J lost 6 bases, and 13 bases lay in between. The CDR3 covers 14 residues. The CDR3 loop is CASSSEYSVNEQFF. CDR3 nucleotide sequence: TGTGCCAGCAGTTCCGAATACAGCGTCAATGAGCAGTTCTTC.

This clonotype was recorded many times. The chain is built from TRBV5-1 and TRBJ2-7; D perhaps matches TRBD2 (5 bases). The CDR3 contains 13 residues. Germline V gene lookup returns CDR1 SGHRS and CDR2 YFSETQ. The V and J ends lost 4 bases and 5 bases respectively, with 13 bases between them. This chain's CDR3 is CASSPLPGNEQYF. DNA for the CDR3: TGCGCCAGCAGCCCCCTCCCGGGAAACGAGCAGTACTTC.

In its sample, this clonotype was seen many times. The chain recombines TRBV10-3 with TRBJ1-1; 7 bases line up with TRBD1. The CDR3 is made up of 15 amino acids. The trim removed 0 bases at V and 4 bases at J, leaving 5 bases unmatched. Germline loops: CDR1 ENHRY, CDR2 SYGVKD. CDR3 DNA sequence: TGTGCCATCAGTGAGTCCGCAGGGGGGAGCACTGAAGCTTTCTTT. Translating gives CAISESAGGSTEAFF.

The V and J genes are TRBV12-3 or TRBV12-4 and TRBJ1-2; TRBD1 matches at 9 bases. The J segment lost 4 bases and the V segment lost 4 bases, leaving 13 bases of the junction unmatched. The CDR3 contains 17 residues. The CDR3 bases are TGTGCCAGCAGTTCGACATCCGGGACAGGGCGGCTCTATGGCTACACCTTC. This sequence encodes CASSSTSGTGRLYGYTF.

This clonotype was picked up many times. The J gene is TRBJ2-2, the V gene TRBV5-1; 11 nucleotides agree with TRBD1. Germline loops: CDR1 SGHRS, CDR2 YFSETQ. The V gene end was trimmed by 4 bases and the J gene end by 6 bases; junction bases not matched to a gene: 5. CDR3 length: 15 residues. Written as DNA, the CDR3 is TGCGCCAGCAGCCTTGGACAGGGGGCGGCCGGGGAGCTGTTTTTT. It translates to CASSLGQGAAGELFF.

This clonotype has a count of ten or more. The DNA for the CDR3 is TGTGCCTGGAAGGAGGATACAACTAATGAAAAACTGTTTTTT. Residues: CAWKEDTTNEKLFF. The V call is TRBV30, the J call TRBJ1-4; D gene ambiguous. This CDR3 spans 14 amino acids. Germline CDR1 reads GTSNPN; CDR2 reads SVGIG (reference sequence). Trimming took 4 bases from V and 0 from J, leaving 9 bases between them.

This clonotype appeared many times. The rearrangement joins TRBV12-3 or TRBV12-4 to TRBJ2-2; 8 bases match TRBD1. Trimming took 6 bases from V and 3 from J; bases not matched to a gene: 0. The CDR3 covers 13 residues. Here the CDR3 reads CASRTGDTGELFF. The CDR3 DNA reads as TGTGCCAGCAGGACAGGGGACACCGGGGAGCTGTTTTTT.

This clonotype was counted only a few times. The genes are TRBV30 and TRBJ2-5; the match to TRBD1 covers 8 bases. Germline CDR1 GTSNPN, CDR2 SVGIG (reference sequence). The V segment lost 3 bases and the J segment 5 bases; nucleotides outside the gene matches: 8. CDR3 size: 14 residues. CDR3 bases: TGTGCCTGGAGCGAAGGCAGGGGGCACGAGACCCAGTACTTC. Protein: CAWSEGRGHETQYF.

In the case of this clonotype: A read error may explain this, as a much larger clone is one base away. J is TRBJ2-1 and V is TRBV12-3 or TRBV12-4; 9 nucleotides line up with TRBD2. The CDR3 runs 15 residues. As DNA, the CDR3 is TGTGCCAGCAGCCCTAGCGGGATTCAGATTAATGAGCGGTTCTTC. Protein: CASSPSGIQINERFF.

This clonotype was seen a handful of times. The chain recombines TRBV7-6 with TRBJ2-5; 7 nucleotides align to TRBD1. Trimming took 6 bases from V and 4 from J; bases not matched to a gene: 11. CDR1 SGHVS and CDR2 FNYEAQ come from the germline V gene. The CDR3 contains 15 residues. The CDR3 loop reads CASSLKLTGRETQYF. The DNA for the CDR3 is TGTGCCAGCAGTCTTAAGCTGACAGGGAGAGAGACCCAGTACTTC.

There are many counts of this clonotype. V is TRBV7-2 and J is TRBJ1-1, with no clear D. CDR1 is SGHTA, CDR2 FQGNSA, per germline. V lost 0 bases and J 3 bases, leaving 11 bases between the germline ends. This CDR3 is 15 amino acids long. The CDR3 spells CASSLAVGGDTEAFF. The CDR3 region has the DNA TGTGCCAGCAGCTTAGCGGTGGGCGGAGACACTGAAGCTTTCTTT.

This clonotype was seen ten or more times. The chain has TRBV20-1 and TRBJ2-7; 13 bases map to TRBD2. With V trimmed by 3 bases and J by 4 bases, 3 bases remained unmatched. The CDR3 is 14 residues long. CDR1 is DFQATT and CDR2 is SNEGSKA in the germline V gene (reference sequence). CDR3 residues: CSARVLAGGYEQYF. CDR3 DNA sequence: TGCAGTGCTAGGGTACTAGCGGGAGGGTACGAGCAGTACTTC.

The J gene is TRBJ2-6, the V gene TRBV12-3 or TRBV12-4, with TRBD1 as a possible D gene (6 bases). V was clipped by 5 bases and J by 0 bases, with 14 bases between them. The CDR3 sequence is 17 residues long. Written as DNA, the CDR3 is TGTGCCAGCAGTCACCCGACAGGCAACTCTGGGGCCAACGTCCTGACTTTC. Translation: CASSHPTGNSGANVLTF.